Below, 27 T cell receptor beta chains from the same sample are listed, as sequenced in a study of T cell changes during pregnancy in multiple sclerosis. Clones were sequenced by immunoSEQ multiplex PCR, and TCRdb holds only the in-frame ones, with some missing. The sample includes tens of thousands of clones, around 93% of them seen just once. The material sequenced was peripheral blood, taken in the first trimester of pregnancy. The receptors here all came from a female donor in good health, enrolled as a control in a pregnancy study.

V usage is TRBV10-3 and J usage is TRBJ1-2; 7 nucleotides agree with TRBD1. CDR3 size: 14 residues. With 6 bases clipped from V and 6 bases from J, the junction kept 10 bases outside the gene matches. Germline CDR1 is ENHRY and CDR2 is SYGVKD. CDR3 DNA sequence: TGTGCCATCAGATCGAGGGGGCCGGATGATGGCTACACCTTC. It is translated as CAIRSRGPDDGYTF.

Here the CDR3 DNA reads TGTGCCTGGAGTGTAAACGGTGACACTGAAGCTTTCTTT. Its protein is CAWSVNGDTEAFF. The J gene is TRBJ1-1, the V gene TRBV30; D not resolved. The V and J ends lost 0 bases and 3 bases respectively, with 8 bases between them. Germline CDR1 and CDR2: GTSNPN and SVGIG (reference sequence). The CDR3 is 13 amino acids.

The rearrangement uses TRBV6-1 and TRBJ2-7; D might be TRBD2 (5 bases). In germline, CDR1 is MNHNS, CDR2 SASEGT. Trimming pared 4 bases from V and 3 bases from J, leaving 7 bases between. The CDR3 has 12 amino acids. The CDR3 region has the DNA TGTGCCAGCAGTGCCGACTACTACGAGCAGTACTTC. Residues: CASSADYYEQYF.

The genes are TRBV25-1 and TRBJ1-4; 8 bases fit TRBD1. Germline V gene data show CDR1 as MGHDK and CDR2 as SYGVNS. V lost 3 bases to trimming and J lost 7 bases; unmatched junction nucleotides: 7. The CDR3 covers 15 residues. The CDR3: CASSDPGGRGEKLFF. As DNA, the CDR3 is TGTGCCAGCAGTGATCCAGGGGGCCGGGGTGAAAAACTGTTTTTT.

The V and J genes are TRBV7-9 and TRBJ1-2; TRBD1 might be the D (6 bases). The germline CDR1 and CDR2 sequences are SEHNR and FQNEAQ (reference sequence). The V end lost 0 bases, the J end lost 2 bases, and 13 bases lay between the germline ends. This CDR3 region has 16 residues. For the CDR3, the DNA is TGTGCCAGCAGCTTAGCTTACCAGGACAGAAACTATGGCTACACCTTC. This sequence encodes CASSLAYQDRNYGYTF.

V gene TRBV11-3 combines with J gene TRBJ2-1; 9 nucleotides match TRBD1. In germline, CDR1 is SGHNT, CDR2 YENEEA. This CDR3 region has 13 residues. Trimming removed 9 bases from V and 7 bases from J; junction bases left unmatched: 7. This chain's CDR3 is CASKDRGRNEQFF. The CDR3 nucleotides are TGTGCCAGTAAGGACAGGGGACGGAATGAGCAGTTCTTC.

This sequence joins TRBV28 and TRBJ1-2; 10 bases fit TRBD1. The trim removed 3 bases at V and 1 base at J, leaving 11 bases unmatched. The CDR3 is made up of 18 amino acids. Germline lookup yields CDR1 MDHEN and CDR2 SYDVKM. The CDR3 nucleotides are TGTGCCAGCAGTTTGGCCGGGACAGGGGCACTATTTAACTATGGCTACACCTTC. Translated, it gives CASSLAGTGALFNYGYTF.

The chain couples TRBV7-4 to TRBJ1-6; the match to TRBD1 covers 10 bases. Germline V gene data show CDR1 as SGHVT and CDR2 as SQSDAQ. The CDR3 has 16 residues. Trimming removed 2 bases from V and 8 bases from J; junction bases left unmatched: 6. The CDR3 DNA reads as TGTGCCAGCAGCTTAAGGGGACAGGGGCGTGATTCACCCCTCCACTTT. It codes for CASSLRGQGRDSPLHF.

The V gene is TRBV6-6, the J gene TRBJ1-1, with 10 nucleotides matching TRBD1. This CDR3 is built from 12 residues. J lost 7 bases, V lost 8 bases, and 4 bases had no gene match. Per the germline V gene, CDR1 is MNHNY and CDR2 is SVGAGI (reference sequence). Here the CDR3 reads CASGDRGDEAFF. CDR3 coding DNA: TGTGCCAGCGGGGACAGGGGCGATGAAGCTTTCTTT.

The chain employs TRBV4-2 and TRBJ2-7; tentative D call: TRBD1 (6 bases). The germline V gene encodes CDR1 LGHNA and CDR2 YNFKEQ. The CDR3 spans 16 residues. The germline V and J ends were trimmed by 0 bases and 9 bases, with 21 bases remaining between them. The CDR3 region has the DNA TGTGCCAGCAGCCAAGAAACTAGTCCCCAGGGGCACGGGCAGTACTTC. Translated, it gives CASSQETSPQGHGQYF.

This rearrangement joins TRBV11-2 to TRBJ1-6; no reliable D call. Trimming shortened V by 0 bases and J by 12 bases, and 12 bases separated the two germline ends. The CDR3 spans 14 residues. Germline V CDR1 and CDR2: SGHAT, FQNNGV. The CDR3, as DNA: TGTGCCAGCAGCTTAGATCGAGGATTTGTACCCCTCCACTTT. Translation: CASSLDRGFVPLHF.

This chain joins TRBV6-6 and TRBJ2-7, with D possibly being TRBD2 (5 bases). Germline V lookup: CDR1 MNHNY, CDR2 SVGAGI (reference sequence). The CDR3 is 12 amino acids. The germline V and J ends were trimmed by 2 bases and 12 bases, with 14 bases remaining between them. CDR3 region: CASSYPDFRLYF. The CDR3 DNA sequence: TGTGCCAGCAGTTACCCGGACTTTCGACTGTACTTC.

The chain joins TRBV7-2 to TRBJ1-1, with D maybe TRBD1 (5 bases). Germline V gives CDR1 SGHTA, CDR2 FQGNSA. V lost 5 bases to trimming and J lost 1 base, with 8 bases between them. The CDR3 is 13 residues long. CDR3 bases: TGTGCCAGCAGCAGACAGCCGAACACTGAAGCTTTCTTT. Protein sequence: CASSRQPNTEAFF.

The rearrangement uses TRBV27 and TRBJ2-5, with 9 bases identical to TRBD2. There are 14 residues in the CDR3. The V gene's germline CDR1 is MNHEY and CDR2 SMNVEV (reference sequence). With V trimmed by 6 bases and J by 4 bases, 6 bases remained unmatched. DNA of the CDR3: TGTGCCAGCAGGGGCGGGGGGGTTGGAGAGACCCAGTACTTC. This translates into CASRGGGVGETQYF.

This chain links TRBV6-1 with TRBJ1-2, with 7 bases fitting TRBD1. V shed 2 bases and J 4 bases; nucleotides not matched to a gene: 4. Germline V gene data show CDR1 as MNHNS and CDR2 as SASEGT. CDR3 length: 14 amino acids. The CDR3 sequence is CASSEPGQIYGYTF. CDR3 DNA sequence: TGTGCCAGCAGTGAACCGGGACAGATCTATGGCTACACCTTC.

The chain links TRBV5-1 to TRBJ2-5; D is perhaps TRBD1 (5 bases). V lost 3 bases to trimming and J lost 4 bases, with 10 bases between them. The CDR3 runs to 13 residues. Germline-derived CDR1 and CDR2 are SGHRS and YFSETQ. CDR3 protein: CASSYYRRETQYF. The DNA for the CDR3 is TGCGCCAGCAGCTACTACAGGAGAGAGACCCAGTACTTC. The entire variable domain, with the rest obtained from reference TRBV5-1 and TRBJ2-5, is as follows: KAGVTQTPRYLIKTRGQQVTLSCSPISGHRSVSWYQQTPGQGLQFLFEYFSETQRNKGNFPGRFSGRQFSNSRSEMNVSTLELGDSALYLCASSYYRRETQYFGPGTRLLVL.

V gene TRBV15 combines with J gene TRBJ2-6; D is unclear. Trimming removed 3 bases at V and 4 bases at J, with 4 bases between. Germline V CDR1 and CDR2: LNHNV, YYDKDF (reference sequence). The CDR3 is made up of 13 amino acids. In DNA form, the CDR3 reads TGTGCCACCAGCAGTGCGGGGGCCAACGTCCTGACTTTC. Translating gives CATSSAGANVLTF.

The genes are TRBV5-1 and TRBJ2-2; 9 bases match TRBD1. Germline CDR1 is SGHRS and CDR2 is YFSETQ. The length of the CDR3 is 15 residues. V was clipped by 4 bases and J by 3 bases; unmatched bases: 4. CDR3 amino acids: CASSIGDRDTGELFF. CDR3 coding DNA: TGCGCCAGCAGCATAGGGGACAGGGACACCGGGGAGCTGTTTTTT.

The J gene is TRBJ1-6, the V gene TRBV7-3; maybe TRBD1 (6 bases). Germline CDR1 reads SGHTA; CDR2 reads FQGTGA. This CDR3 is built from 15 residues. Trimming removed 3 bases at V and 9 bases at J, with 15 bases between. CDR3 coding DNA: TGTGCCAGCAGCTTGGGTGGGGGGGCAGGTTCACCCCTCCACTTT. Residues: CASSLGGGAGSPLHF.

This clone showed up just a few times. CDR3 bases: TGCAGTCCGAGGGGGCCCACTGAAGCTTTCTTT. This encodes CSPRGPTEAFF. The rearrangement links TRBV20-1 to TRBJ1-1; TRBD1 aligns across 7 bases. The V gene's germline CDR1 is DFQATT and CDR2 SNEGSKA (reference sequence). V gave up 8 bases and J gave up 4 bases; unmatched junction bases: 4. The CDR3 runs 11 residues.

Only one count was recorded for this clone. V gene TRBV12-2 combines with J gene TRBJ2-5; the table calls TRBD2, which could not be checked here. TRBV12-2 is deemed a pseudogene. The CDR3 consists of 16 residues. CDR3 sequence: CASRSRWVGEGETQYF. The DNA of the CDR3 is TGTGCAAGTCGCTCGCGGTGGGTAGGGGAGGGAGAGACCCAGTACTTC.

The rearrangement uses TRBV6-6 and TRBJ2-7; possible D gene TRBD2, 5 bases. The CDR3 contains 11 residues. CDR1 is MNHNY, CDR2 SVGAGI, per germline (reference sequence). V lost 10 bases and J 6 bases, leaving 13 bases between the germline ends. The CDR3, as DNA: TGTGCCACCATAATCCGGGGCGAGCAGTACTTC. It specifies CATIIRGEQYF.

This chain connects TRBV9 to TRBJ2-5; TRBD2 matches at 11 bases. Germline loops: CDR1 SGDLS, CDR2 YYNGEE. This CDR3 is built from 15 residues. The V and J ends lost 3 bases and 2 bases, in that order; junction bases with no gene match: 3. CDR3 DNA: TGTGCCAGCAGCGGACTAGCGGGACGACAAGAGACCCAGTACTTC. This sequence encodes CASSGLAGRQETQYF.

The chain employs TRBV4-2 and TRBJ2-7, with 7 bases identical to TRBD2. V lost 4 bases and J lost 1; bases outside the gene matches: 10. Germline V lookup: CDR1 LGHNA, CDR2 YNFKEQ. This CDR3 has 16 residues. CDR3 region: CASSPSGGGRSYEQYF. The CDR3 region has the DNA TGTGCCAGCAGCCCATCTGGGGGGGGTAGGTCCTACGAGCAGTACTTC.

The gene calls are TRBV6-1 and TRBJ1-5; D may be TRBD1 (5 bases). V was clipped by 4 bases and J by 4 bases, with 8 bases between them. The CDR3 has 13 amino acids. Per germline, CDR1 MNHNS and CDR2 SASEGT. CDR3 sequence reads: CASSVGGNQPQHF. The CDR3 DNA reads as TGTGCCAGCAGTGTCGGGGGGAATCAGCCCCAGCATTTT.

The genes are TRBV5-5 and TRBJ1-2; D might be TRBD1 (5 bases). The CDR3 runs to 14 residues. Per the germline V gene, CDR1 is SGHKS and CDR2 is YYEKEE (reference sequence). V lost 0 bases and J 3 bases, leaving 9 bases between the germline ends. The DNA for the CDR3 is TGTGCCAGCAGCTTGGGACAGAGAGACTATGGCTACACCTTC. Translation gives CASSLGQRDYGYTF.

CDR3 loop: CASSQDSHQTGANVLTF. CDR3 nucleotides: TGCGCCAGCAGCCAAGATTCCCATCAAACTGGGGCCAACGTCCTGACTTTC. The V gene is TRBV4-3, the J gene TRBJ2-6; the D is unclear. V dropped 0 bases and J dropped 2 bases, with 11 bases sitting between them. The germline CDR1 and CDR2 sequences are LGHNA and YSLEER. The CDR3 has 17 residues.